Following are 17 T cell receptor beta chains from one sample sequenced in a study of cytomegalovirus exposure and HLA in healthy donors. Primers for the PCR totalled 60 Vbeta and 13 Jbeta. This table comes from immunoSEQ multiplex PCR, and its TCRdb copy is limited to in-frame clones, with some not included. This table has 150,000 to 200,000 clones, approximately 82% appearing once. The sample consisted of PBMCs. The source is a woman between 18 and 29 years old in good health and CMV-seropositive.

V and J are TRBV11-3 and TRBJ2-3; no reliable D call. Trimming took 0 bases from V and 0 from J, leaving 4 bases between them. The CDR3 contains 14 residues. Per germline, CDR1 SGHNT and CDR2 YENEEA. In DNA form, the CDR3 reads TGTGCCAGCAGCTTAGACCAGAGCACAGATACGCAGTATTTT. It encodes CASSLDQSTDTQYF.

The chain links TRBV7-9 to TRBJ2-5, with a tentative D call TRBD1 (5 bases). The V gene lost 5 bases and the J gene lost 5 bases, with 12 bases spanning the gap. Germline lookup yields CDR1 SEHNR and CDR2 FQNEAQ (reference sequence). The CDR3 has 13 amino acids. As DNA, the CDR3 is TGTGCCAGCAGCCCATCAGGGAAGGAGACCCAGTACTTC. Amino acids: CASSPSGKETQYF.

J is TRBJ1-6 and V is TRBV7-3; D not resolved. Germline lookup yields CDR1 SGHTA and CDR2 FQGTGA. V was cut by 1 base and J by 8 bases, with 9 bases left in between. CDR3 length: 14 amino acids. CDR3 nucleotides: TGTGCCAGCAGCTTAATAGGGCGGGATTCACCCCTCCACTTT. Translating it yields CASSLIGRDSPLHF. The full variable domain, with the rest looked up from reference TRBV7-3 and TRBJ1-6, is GAGVSQTPSNKVTEKGKYVELRCDPISGHTALYWYRQSLGQGPEFLIYFQGTGAADDSGLPNDRFFAVRPEGSVSTLKIQRTERGDSAVYLCASSLIGRDSPLHFGNGTRLTVT.

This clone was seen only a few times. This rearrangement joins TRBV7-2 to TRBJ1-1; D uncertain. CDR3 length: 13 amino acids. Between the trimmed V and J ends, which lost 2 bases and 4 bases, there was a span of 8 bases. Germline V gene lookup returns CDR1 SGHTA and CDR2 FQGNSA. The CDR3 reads CASSLLQTTEAFF. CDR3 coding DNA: TGTGCCAGCAGCTTATTACAGACCACTGAAGCTTTCTTT.

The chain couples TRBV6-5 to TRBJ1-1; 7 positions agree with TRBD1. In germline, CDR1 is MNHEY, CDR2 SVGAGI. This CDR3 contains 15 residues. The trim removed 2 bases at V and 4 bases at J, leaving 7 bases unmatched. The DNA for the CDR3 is TGTGCCAGCAGTTACACAAACACAGGGGTCACTGAAGCTTTCTTT. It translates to CASSYTNTGVTEAFF.

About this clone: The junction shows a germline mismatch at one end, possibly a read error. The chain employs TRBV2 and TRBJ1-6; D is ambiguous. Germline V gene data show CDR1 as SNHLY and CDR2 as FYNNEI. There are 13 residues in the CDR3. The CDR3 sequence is CASMASTNSPLHF. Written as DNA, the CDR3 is TGTGCCAGCATGGCCTCGACTAATTCACCCCTTCACTTT.

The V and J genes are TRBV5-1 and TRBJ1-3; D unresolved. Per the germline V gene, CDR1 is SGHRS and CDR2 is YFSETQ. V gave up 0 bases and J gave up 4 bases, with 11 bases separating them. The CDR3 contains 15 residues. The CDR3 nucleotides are TGCGCCAGCAGCTTGGCTTCCGGGGTCGGAAACACCATATATTTT. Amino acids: CASSLASGVGNTIYF.

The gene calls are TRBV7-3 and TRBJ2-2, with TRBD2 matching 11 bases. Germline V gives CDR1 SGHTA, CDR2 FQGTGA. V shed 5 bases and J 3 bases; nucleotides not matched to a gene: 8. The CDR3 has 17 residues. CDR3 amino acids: CASSISGGAFDTGELFF. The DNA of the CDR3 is TGTGCCAGCAGCATTAGCGGGGGGGCTTTTGACACCGGGGAGCTGTTTTTT.

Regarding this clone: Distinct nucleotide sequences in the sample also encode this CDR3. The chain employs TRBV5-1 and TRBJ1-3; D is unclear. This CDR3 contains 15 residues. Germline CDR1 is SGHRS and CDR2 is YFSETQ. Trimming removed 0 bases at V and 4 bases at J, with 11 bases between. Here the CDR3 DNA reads TGCGCCAGCAGCTTGGACGGGGTTAGGGGAAACACCATATATTTT. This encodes CASSLDGVRGNTIYF.

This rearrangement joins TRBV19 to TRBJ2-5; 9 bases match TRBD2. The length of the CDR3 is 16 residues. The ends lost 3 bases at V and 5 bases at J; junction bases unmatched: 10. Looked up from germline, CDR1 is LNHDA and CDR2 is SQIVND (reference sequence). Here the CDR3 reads CASSMEEAGGGETQYF. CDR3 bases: TGTGCCAGTAGTATGGAGGAAGCGGGGGGTGGGGAGACCCAGTACTTC.

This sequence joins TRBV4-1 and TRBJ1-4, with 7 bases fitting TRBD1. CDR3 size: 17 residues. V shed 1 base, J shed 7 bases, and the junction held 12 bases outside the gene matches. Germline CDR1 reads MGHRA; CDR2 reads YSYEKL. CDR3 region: CASSQAQPSGGGEKLFF. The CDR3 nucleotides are TGCGCCAGCAGCCAAGCCCAGCCCTCAGGGGGAGGTGAAAAACTGTTTTTT.

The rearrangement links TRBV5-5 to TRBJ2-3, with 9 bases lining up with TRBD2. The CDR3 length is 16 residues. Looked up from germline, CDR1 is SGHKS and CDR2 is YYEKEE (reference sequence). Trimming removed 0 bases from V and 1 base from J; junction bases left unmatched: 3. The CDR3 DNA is TGTGCCAGCAGCTTGGGTCCTAGCGGGGGCACAGATACGCAGTATTTT. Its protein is CASSLGPSGGTDTQYF.

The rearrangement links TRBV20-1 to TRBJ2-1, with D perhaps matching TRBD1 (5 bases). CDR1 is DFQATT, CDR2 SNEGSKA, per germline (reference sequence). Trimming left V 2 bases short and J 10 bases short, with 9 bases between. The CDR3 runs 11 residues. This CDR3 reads CSARYTGEQFF. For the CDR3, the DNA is TGCAGTGCTAGATACACAGGAGAGCAGTTCTTC.

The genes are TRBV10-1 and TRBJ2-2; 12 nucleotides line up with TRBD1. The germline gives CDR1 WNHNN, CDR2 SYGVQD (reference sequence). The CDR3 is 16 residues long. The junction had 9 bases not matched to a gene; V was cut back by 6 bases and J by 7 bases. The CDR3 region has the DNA TGCGCCAGCAGACGGGGACAGGGGGCGCAAGGCGGGGAGCTGTTTTTT. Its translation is CASRRGQGAQGGELFF.

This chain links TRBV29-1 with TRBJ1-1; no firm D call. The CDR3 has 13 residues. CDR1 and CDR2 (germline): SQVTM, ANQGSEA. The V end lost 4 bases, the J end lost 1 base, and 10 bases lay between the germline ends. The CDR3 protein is CSVATRGNTEAFF. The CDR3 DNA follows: TGCAGCGTTGCAACGCGGGGGAACACTGAAGCTTTCTTT. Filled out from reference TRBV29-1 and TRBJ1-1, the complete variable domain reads SAVISQKPSRDICQRGTSLTIQCQVDSQVTMMFWYRQQPGQSLTLIATANQGSEATYESGFVIDKFPISRPNLTFSTLTVSNMSPEDSSIYLCSVATRGNTEAFFGQGTRLTVV.

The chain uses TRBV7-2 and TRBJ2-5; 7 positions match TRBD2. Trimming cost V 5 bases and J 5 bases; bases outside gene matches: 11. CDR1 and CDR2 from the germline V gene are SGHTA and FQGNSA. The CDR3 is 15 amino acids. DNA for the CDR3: TGTGCCAGCAGCGTCTCCGGGACGCGGGGGGAGACCCAGTACTTC. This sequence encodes CASSVSGTRGETQYF.

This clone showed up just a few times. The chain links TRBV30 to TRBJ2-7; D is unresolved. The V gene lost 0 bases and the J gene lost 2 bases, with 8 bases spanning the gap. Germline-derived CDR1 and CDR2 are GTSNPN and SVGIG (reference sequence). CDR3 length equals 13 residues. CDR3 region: CAWSVRQPYEQYF. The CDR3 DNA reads TGTGCCTGGAGTGTACGACAACCCTACGAGCAGTACTTC.